This is a list of T cell receptor beta chains from one sample in a study of cytomegalovirus exposure and HLA in healthy donors. TCRdb's table, derived via immunoSEQ multiplex PCR, lists solely in-frame clones and lacks some. In the table there are 100,000 to 150,000 clones, 80% of which are singletons. Input material: PBMCs. The origin of the receptors is a female donor in good health and CMV-seronegative. Each CDR3 is given with its conserved first and last residue. The order of the fields is V gene, J gene, CDR3 protein.

TRBV7-8	TRBJ2-3	CASSSRTSGSGDTQYF
TRBV2	TRBJ2-5	CASSEASWQYF
TRBV4-2	TRBJ2-2	CASADDKAERNTGELFF
TRBV2	TRBJ2-5	CASRGGGQETQYF
TRBV7-8	TRBJ2-2	CASSVSPRDSANTGELFF
TRBV7-9	TRBJ2-7	CASSFWDRGYEQYF
TRBV7-9	TRBJ2-5	CSSSSWTERAETQYF
TRBV25-1	TRBJ2-3	CASSVGRASDTQYF
TRBV5-5	TRBJ2-2	CASNPVGTGVIGELFF
TRBV28	TRBJ1-1	CASSSGMNTEAFF
TRBV12-5	TRBJ2-7	CASGPHRGFTGEQYF
TRBV7-3	TRBJ1-6	CASSLGVGGSPLHF
TRBV6-4	TRBJ2-2	CASSRLAGGAGELFF
TRBV5-6	TRBJ2-7	CASSPGGSSYEQYF
TRBV30	TRBJ1-1	CAWRGTGTFKAFF
TRBV7-9	TRBJ2-5	CASSLRRDRDETQYF
TRBV10-2	TRBJ2-6	CASSERSSGANVLTF
TRBV6-5	TRBJ1-2	CATGPAANYGYTF
TRBV10-3	TRBJ1-6	CAIRRTGNNSPLHF
TRBV7-9	TRBJ1-4	CASSLSRADEKLFF
TRBV5-4	-	CASSLDRGGLYEQYF
TRBV18	TRBJ2-6	CASSRDRAGANVLTF
TRBV6-4	TRBJ2-1	CASSDRAYNEQFF
TRBV30	TRBJ2-7	CASGQGNEQYF
TRBV28	TRBJ2-7	CASSIIGSSYEQYF
TRBV28	TRBJ2-5	CATAQGGNKVTQYF
TRBV11-2	TRBJ1-2	CASSLGENYGYTF
TRBV5-1	TRBJ2-3	CASSLGGRSRVAEDTQYF
TRBV5-4	TRBJ2-3	CASTPEVADTQYF
TRBV11-3	TRBJ1-3	CASAAPSDMPGNTIYF
TRBV12-5	TRBJ1-2	CASGFLAF
TRBV20-1	TRBJ2-3	CSARVDTQYF
TRBV4-1	TRBJ2-7	CASSLGGPSAAYEQYF
TRBV5-1	TRBJ2-5	CASSLAQDSSDQETQYF
TRBV27	TRBJ2-7	CASSDYPYEQYF
TRBV27	TRBJ2-7	CASSFGGGPYEQYF
TRBV5-1	TRBJ1-4	CASSGETGAAFNEKLFF
TRBV9	TRBJ2-3	CASSARLAGPDTQYF
TRBV9	TRBJ2-1	CASSVTVHSSYNEQFF
TRBV2	TRBJ1-2	CASSEWGPYGYTF